Shown below are 21 T cell receptor beta chains from a single sample sequenced in a study of early T cells in non-severe SARS-CoV-2 infection. TCRdb re-analysed the 5' RACE reads in MiXCR, keeping a single row per CDR3 protein. Of about 42,000 distinct CDR3 sequences in the sample, less than 8.5% were seen once. Sequenced material: whole blood. These receptors came from an adult who was a healthcare worker with PCR-confirmed SARS-CoV-2 infection or an uninfected control (not recorded which).

This clonotype was detected only a few times. The V gene is TRBV20-1, the J gene TRBJ2-4; D call uncertain. CDR1 DFQATT and CDR2 SNEGSKA come from the germline V gene (reference sequence). This CDR3 is 12 amino acids long. Trimming took 3 bases from V and 8 from J, leaving 11 bases between them. The CDR3 sequence is CSASEPRDIQYF. DNA of the CDR3: TGCAGTGCTAGTGAACCTAGAGACATTCAGTACTTC.

In its sample, this clonotype was seen a few times. The chain links TRBV13 to TRBJ2-5; TRBD1 might be the D (8 bases). The CDR3 spans 15 residues. V was trimmed by 7 bases and J by 7 bases, leaving 22 bases between them. Germline V gene data show CDR1 as PRHDT and CDR2 as FYEKMQ (reference sequence). DNA for the CDR3: TGTGCCAGCACCCGTCGTACGACAGGGGAGGGGACCCAGTACTTC. Encoded protein: CASTRRTTGEGTQYF.

This clonotype turned up a few times. A read error may produce the germline difference seen at one junction end. This rearrangement joins TRBV7-9 to TRBJ2-3, with 9 bases that match TRBD1. Germline V gene sequence: CDR1 SEHNR, CDR2 FQNEAQ (reference sequence). The CDR3 contains 16 residues. In nucleotides, the CDR3 is TGTGCCAGCAGCCTAGCCGGGACAGGGTTCACGAATACGCAGTATTTT. Protein: CASSLAGTGFTNTQYF. Full variable domain (rest looked up from reference TRBV7-9 and TRBJ2-3): DTGVSQNPRHKITKRGQNVTFRCDPISEHNRLYWYRQTLGQGPEFLTYFQNEAQLEKSRLLSDRFSAERPKGSFSTLEIQRTEQGDSAMYLCASSLAGTGFTNTQYFGPGTRLTVL.

The CDR3 loop reads CASSLIPGGAQNEQFF. DNA of the CDR3: TGTGCCAGCAGCTTGATACCCGGGGGGGCTCAGAATGAGCAGTTCTTC. The chain is built from TRBV5-8 and TRBJ2-1, with 8 bases aligning to TRBD2. Looked up from germline, CDR1 is SGHTS and CDR2 is YDEGEE. The length of the CDR3 is 16 residues. Unmatched junction bases numbered 10, after V lost 1 base and J lost 7 bases.

The CDR3 DNA reads as TGCAGTGCTCAAGACAGGGGTACTGGAAACACCATATATTTT. Translated, it gives CSAQDRGTGNTIYF. The chain recombines TRBV20-1 with TRBJ1-3; 8 nucleotides match TRBD1. Germline V gene lookup returns CDR1 DFQATT and CDR2 SNEGSKA (reference sequence). J gave up 2 bases and V 5 bases, and 5 bases lay outside the gene matches. The CDR3 is 14 amino acids.

This clonotype turned up a few times. V is TRBV11-1 and J is TRBJ2-5, with unresolved D. The germline V and J ends were trimmed by 2 bases and 2 bases, with 6 bases remaining between them. The CDR3 extends over 13 amino acids. Per germline, CDR1 SGHAT and CDR2 FQDESV (reference sequence). CDR3 loop: CASSLNWQETQYF. Written as DNA, the CDR3 is TGTGCCAGCAGCTTAAACTGGCAAGAGACCCAGTACTTC. Complete variable domain (other parts from reference TRBV11-1 and TRBJ2-5): EAEVAQSPRYKITEKSQAVAFWCDPISGHATLYWYRQILGQGPELLVQFQDESVVDDSQLPKDRFSAERLKGVDSTLKIQPAELGDSAMYLCASSLNWQETQYFGPGTRLLVL.

The rearrangement uses TRBV15 and TRBJ2-1; D is perhaps TRBD1 (5 bases). Trimming removed 4 bases at V and 4 bases at J, with 14 bases between. CDR1 is LNHNV and CDR2 is YYDKDF in the germline V gene (reference sequence). CDR3 length equals 15 residues. The CDR3 nucleotides are TGTGCCACCAGCACTACAGGTGGGGCTTACAATGAGCAGTTCTTC. Translation: CATSTTGGAYNEQFF. Using reference TRBV15 and TRBJ2-1 for the parts outside the CDR3, the full variable domain is DAMVIQNPRYQVTQFGKPVTLSCSQTLNHNVMYWYQQKSSQAPKLLFHYYDKDFNNEADTPDNFQSRRPNTSFCFLDIRSPGLGDTAMYLCATSTTGGAYNEQFFGPGTRLTVL.

The genes are TRBV6-5 and TRBJ1-3, with D perhaps matching TRBD1 (6 bases). There are 15 residues in the CDR3. Trimming removed 4 bases from V and 0 bases from J, with 10 bases in between. Germline-derived CDR1 and CDR2 are MNHEY and SVGAGI. CDR3 loop: CASSFSTGSGNTIYF. CDR3 bases: TGTGCCAGCAGTTTCTCGACAGGCTCTGGAAACACCATATATTTT.

The chain couples TRBV7-9 to TRBJ1-4; a possible D gene is TRBD1 (5 bases). Trimming pared 5 bases from V and 3 bases from J, leaving 16 bases between. The CDR3 loop spans 16 amino acids. Per the germline V gene, CDR1 is SEHNR and CDR2 is FQNEAQ (reference sequence). The DNA for the CDR3 is TGTGCCAGCAGCCGAGGCAGGTCGGGGCCTAATGAAAAACTGTTTTTT. Translating gives CASSRGRSGPNEKLFF. Full variable domain (remainder filled in from reference TRBV7-9 and TRBJ1-4): DTGVSQNPRHKITKRGQNVTFRCDPISEHNRLYWYRQTLGQGPEFLTYFQNEAQLEKSRLLSDRFSAERPKGSFSTLEIQRTEQGDSAMYLCASSRGRSGPNEKLFFGSGTQLSVL.

This clonotype was counted only a few times. V gene TRBV30 combines with J gene TRBJ1-3; the match to TRBD1 covers 9 bases. J lost 8 bases, V lost 3 bases, and 5 bases had no gene match. Germline V gene lookup returns CDR1 GTSNPN and CDR2 SVGIG (reference sequence). The CDR3 totals 13 residues. Here the CDR3 DNA reads TGTGCCTGGAGGGGGGACAGGGAAGACACCATATATTTT. Encoded protein: CAWRGDREDTIYF. Combining the CDR3 with reference TRBV30 and TRBJ1-3 gives the whole variable domain SQTIHQWPATLVQPVGSPLSLECTVEGTSNPNLYWYRQAAGRGLQLLFYSVGIGQISSEVPQNLSASRPQDRQFILSSKKLLLSDSGFYLCAWRGDREDTIYFGEGSWLTVV.

This clonotype was counted many times. The chain uses TRBV7-2 and TRBJ2-2; tentatively, D is TRBD1 (6 bases). The CDR3 has 14 amino acids. V was cut by 6 bases and J by 3 bases, with 11 bases left in between. CDR1 and CDR2 (germline): SGHTA, FQGNSA. The CDR3 region has the DNA TGTGCCAGCAGATCGACAGGATACACCGGGGAGCTGTTTTTT. Protein product: CASRSTGYTGELFF.

The sample holds a few counts of this clonotype. The chain joins TRBV18 to TRBJ1-6; D is uncertain. The germline V gene encodes CDR1 KGHSH and CDR2 LQKENI. V dropped 4 bases and J dropped 4 bases, with 8 bases sitting between them. The CDR3 totals 14 residues. The CDR3 is CASSRRDYNSPLHF. CDR3 sequence (DNA): TGTGCCAGCTCACGAAGGGATTATAATTCACCCCTCCACTTT.

This sequence joins TRBV4-3 and TRBJ2-2, with no clear D. CDR1 is LGHNA and CDR2 is YSLEER in the germline V gene. This CDR3 has 15 residues. The V and J ends lost 0 bases and 0 bases respectively, with 5 bases between them. The CDR3 protein is CASSQDGANTGELFF. The DNA of the CDR3 is TGCGCCAGCAGCCAAGATGGGGCGAACACCGGGGAGCTGTTTTTT.

This clonotype was observed at least ten times. The chain recombines TRBV10-3 with TRBJ1-1; 7 bases match TRBD1. Germline lookup yields CDR1 ENHRY and CDR2 SYGVKD. Trimming at V came to 4 bases and at J to 11 bases, leaving 7 bases not matched to a gene. The CDR3 sequence is 12 residues long. The CDR3 region is CAISGGQPGAFF. CDR3 DNA: TGTGCCATCAGTGGGGGACAGCCGGGTGCTTTCTTT.

This rearrangement joins TRBV11-3 to TRBJ2-1; 9 bases align to TRBD2. The CDR3 covers 15 residues. From germline, CDR1 is SGHNT and CDR2 YENEEA. Unmatched junction bases numbered 6, after V lost 6 bases and J lost 3 bases. The CDR3 loop reads CASSPGTSRYNEQFF. As DNA, the CDR3 is TGTGCCAGCAGTCCCGGGACTAGCCGCTACAATGAGCAGTTCTTC.

This clonotype was observed at least ten times. The chain is built from TRBV20-1 and TRBJ1-5; the D is unclear. Germline CDR1 is DFQATT and CDR2 is SNEGSKA (reference sequence). The CDR3 totals 10 residues. V gave up 5 bases and J gave up 6 bases, with 5 bases separating them. CDR3 sequence (DNA): TGCAGTGCTCGTTGTCAGCCCCAGCATTTT. Amino acids: CSARCQPQHF.

Only a few counts were recorded for this clonotype. This chain connects TRBV19 to TRBJ2-7; 14 bases line up with TRBD2. Germline-derived CDR1 and CDR2 are LNHDA and SQIVND (reference sequence). Unmatched junction bases numbered 2, after V lost 7 bases and J lost 0 bases. The CDR3 extends over 15 amino acids. DNA of the CDR3: TGTGCCAGTACGGGACTAGCGGGGGACTCCTACGAGCAGTACTTC. Amino acids: CASTGLAGDSYEQYF.

The genes are TRBV18 and TRBJ1-3, with D uncertain. The CDR3 extends over 16 amino acids. Germline V gene sequence: CDR1 KGHSH, CDR2 LQKENI. Trimming cost V 3 bases and J 0 bases, with 12 bases left between them. CDR3 coding DNA: TGTGCCAGCTCACCGCAGGCCGGTACCTCTGGAAACACCATATATTTT. This sequence encodes CASSPQAGTSGNTIYF.

The CDR3 DNA sequence: TGTGCCAGCAGTTTAGGACCTGCTAACTATGGCTACACCTTC. Its translation is CASSLGPANYGYTF. V is TRBV12-3 or TRBV12-4 and J is TRBJ1-2; D remains unclear. The CDR3 totals 14 residues. The V gene lost 1 base and the J gene lost 0 bases, with 6 bases spanning the gap.

This clonotype was picked up a small number of times. The rearrangement joins TRBV6-5 to TRBJ1-2; TRBD1 is a possible D gene (5 bases). Germline CDR1 MNHEY, CDR2 SVGAGI. This CDR3 has 13 residues. V was clipped by 4 bases and J by 4 bases, with 10 bases between them. The CDR3 DNA follows: TGTGCCAGCAGTTGGGAGGGGTTCTATGGCTACACCTTC. It yields the protein CASSWEGFYGYTF.

This clonotype was recorded a few times. The chain uses TRBV12-3 or TRBV12-4 and TRBJ2-7; TRBD1 matches at 12 bases. The CDR3 is made up of 15 amino acids. The ends lost 6 bases at V and 7 bases at J; junction bases unmatched: 10. This CDR3 is CASSRTGTGGEEQYF. In DNA form, the CDR3 reads TGTGCCAGCAGCCGCACCGGGACAGGGGGCGAAGAGCAGTACTTC.